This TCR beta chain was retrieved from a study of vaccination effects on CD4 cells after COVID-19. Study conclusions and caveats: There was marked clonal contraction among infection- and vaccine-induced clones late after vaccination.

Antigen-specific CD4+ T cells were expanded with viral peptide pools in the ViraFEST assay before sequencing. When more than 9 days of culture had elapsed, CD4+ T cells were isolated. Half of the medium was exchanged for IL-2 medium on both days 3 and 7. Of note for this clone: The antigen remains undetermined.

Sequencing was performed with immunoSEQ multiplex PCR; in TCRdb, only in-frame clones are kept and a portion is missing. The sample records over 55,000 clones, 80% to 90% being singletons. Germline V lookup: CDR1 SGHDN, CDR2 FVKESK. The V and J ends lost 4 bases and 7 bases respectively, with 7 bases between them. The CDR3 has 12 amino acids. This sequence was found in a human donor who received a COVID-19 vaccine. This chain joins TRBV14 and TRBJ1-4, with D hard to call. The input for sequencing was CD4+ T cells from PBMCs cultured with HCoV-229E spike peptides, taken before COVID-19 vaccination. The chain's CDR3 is CASSRRGEKLFF. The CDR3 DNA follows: TGTGCCAGCAGCCGCCGAGGTGAAAAACTGTTTTTT.